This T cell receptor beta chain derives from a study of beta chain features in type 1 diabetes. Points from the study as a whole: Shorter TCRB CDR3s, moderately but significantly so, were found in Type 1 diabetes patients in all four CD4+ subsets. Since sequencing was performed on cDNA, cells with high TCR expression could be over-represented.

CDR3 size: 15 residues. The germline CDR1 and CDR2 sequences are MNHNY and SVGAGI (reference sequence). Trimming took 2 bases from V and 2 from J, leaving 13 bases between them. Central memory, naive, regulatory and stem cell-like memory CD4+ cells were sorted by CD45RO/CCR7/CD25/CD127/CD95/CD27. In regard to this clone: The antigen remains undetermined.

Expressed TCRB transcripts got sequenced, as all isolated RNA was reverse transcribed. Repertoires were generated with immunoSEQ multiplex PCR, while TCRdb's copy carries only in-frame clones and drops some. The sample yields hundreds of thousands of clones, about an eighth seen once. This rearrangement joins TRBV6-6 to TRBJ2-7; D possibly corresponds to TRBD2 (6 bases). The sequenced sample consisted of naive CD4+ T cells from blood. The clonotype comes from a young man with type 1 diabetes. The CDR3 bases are TGTGCCAGCAGTTACGGCGGGGCTACAACCTACGAGCAGTACTTC. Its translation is CASSYGGATTYEQYF.